What follows describes a single T cell receptor (beta chain). Its target is not known. This sample stems from a study of cytomegalovirus exposure and HLA in healthy donors. Whole-study findings and limits: Reports described diagnosis of cytomegalovirus status by the classifier as highly specific and sensitive. The majority of TCR sequences were rare, yet some public TCRs appeared in many donors.

Assay used: immunoSEQ multiplex PCR; TCRdb lists only in-frame clones, some missing. The sample includes 230,000 or so clones, roughly 88% of them seen just once. The CDR3 loop spans 15 amino acids. Germline CDR1 is MNHEY and CDR2 is SMNVEV (reference sequence). V lost 10 bases and J lost 7, with 20 bases in between. The chain combines TRBV27 with TRBJ1-6; D is uncertain. The sequencing input was PBMCs. The receptor's source is a woman aged 18-29 years in good health and CMV-seronegative. The CDR3 region has the DNA TGTGCCACCTCCCTCCGGCGGGGAACGAATTCACCCCTCCACTTT. Residues: CATSLRRGTNSPLHF.